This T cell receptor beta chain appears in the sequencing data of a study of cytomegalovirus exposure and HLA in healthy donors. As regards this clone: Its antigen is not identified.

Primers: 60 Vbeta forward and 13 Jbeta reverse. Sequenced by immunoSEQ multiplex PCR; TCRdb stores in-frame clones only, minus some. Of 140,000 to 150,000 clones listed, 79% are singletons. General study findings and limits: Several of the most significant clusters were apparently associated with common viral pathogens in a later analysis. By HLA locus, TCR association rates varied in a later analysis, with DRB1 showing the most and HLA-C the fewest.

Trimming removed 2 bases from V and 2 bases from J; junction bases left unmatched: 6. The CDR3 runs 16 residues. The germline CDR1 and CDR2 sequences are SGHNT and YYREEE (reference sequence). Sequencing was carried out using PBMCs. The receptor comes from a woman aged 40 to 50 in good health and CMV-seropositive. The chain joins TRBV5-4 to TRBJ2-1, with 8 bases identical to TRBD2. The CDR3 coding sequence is TGTGCCAGCAGCTTTTATAGCGGGGATACCTACAATGAGCAGTTCTTC. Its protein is CASSFYSGDTYNEQFF.